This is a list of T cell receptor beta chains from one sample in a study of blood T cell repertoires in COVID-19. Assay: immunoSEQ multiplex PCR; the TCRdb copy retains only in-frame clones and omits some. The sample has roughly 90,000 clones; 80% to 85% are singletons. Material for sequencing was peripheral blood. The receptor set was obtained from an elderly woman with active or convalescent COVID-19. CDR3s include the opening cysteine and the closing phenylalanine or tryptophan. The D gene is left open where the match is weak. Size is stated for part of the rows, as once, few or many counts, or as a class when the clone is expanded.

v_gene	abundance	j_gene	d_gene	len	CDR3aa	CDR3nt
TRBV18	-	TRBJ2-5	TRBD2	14	CASSPRTSWETQYF	TGTGCCAGCTCACCAAGGACTAGCTGGGAGACCCAGTACTTC
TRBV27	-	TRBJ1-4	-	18	CASSLHRPSRGFNEKLFF	TGTGCCAGCAGTTTGCATCGGCCCTCCAGGGGATTTAATGAAAAACTGTTTTTT
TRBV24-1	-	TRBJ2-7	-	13	CATSGQASGEQYF	TGTGCCACCAGTGGACAGGCCTCGGGCGAGCAGTACTTC
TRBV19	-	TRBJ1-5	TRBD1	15	CASSVTGGMGQPQHF	TGTGCCAGTAGTGTGACAGGGGGCATGGGGCAGCCCCAGCATTTT
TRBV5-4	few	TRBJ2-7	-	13	CASSRDWVYEQYF	TGTGCCAGCAGCCGGGACTGGGTCTACGAGCAGTACTTC
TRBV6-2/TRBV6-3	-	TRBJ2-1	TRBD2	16	CASSYSGTSPSYEQFF	TGTGCCAGCAGTTACTCCGGGACTAGTCCATCCTACGAGCAGTTCTTC
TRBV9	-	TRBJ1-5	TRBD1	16	CASSVGQGETNQPQHF	TGTGCCAGCAGCGTCGGACAGGGGGAGACCAATCAGCCCCAGCATTTT
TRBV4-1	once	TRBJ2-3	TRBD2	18	CASSPRTSGRAQTDTQYF	TGCGCCAGCAGCCCGAGGACTAGCGGGAGGGCCCAGACAGATACGCAGTATTTT
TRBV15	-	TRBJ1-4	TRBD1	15	CATSRWGQGDEKLFF	TGTGCCACCAGCCGCTGGGGACAGGGTGACGAAAAACTGTTTTTT
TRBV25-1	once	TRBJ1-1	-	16	CASSESGGVLNTEAFF	TGTGCCAGCAGTGAGTCGGGGGGCGTTTTGAACACTGAAGCTTTCTTT
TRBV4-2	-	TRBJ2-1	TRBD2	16	CASSRTSGGLYNEQFF	TGTGCCAGCAGCCGGACTAGCGGGGGCCTCTACAATGAGCAGTTCTTC
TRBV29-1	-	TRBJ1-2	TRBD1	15	CSVVSGTGFGYGYTF	TGCAGCGTTGTATCTGGGACAGGGTTTGGATATGGCTACACCTTC
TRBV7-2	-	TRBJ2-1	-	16	CASSLVGGGPYNEQFF	TGTGCCAGCAGCTTAGTGGGGGGAGGCCCTTACAATGAGCAGTTCTTC
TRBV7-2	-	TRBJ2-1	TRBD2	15	CASSLTSGSLNEQFF	TGTGCCAGCAGCCTGACTAGCGGGAGTCTGAATGAGCAGTTCTTC
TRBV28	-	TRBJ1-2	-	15	CASTLFSGGVYGYTF	TGTGCCAGCACCCTCTTCAGCGGGGGAGTATATGGCTACACCTTC
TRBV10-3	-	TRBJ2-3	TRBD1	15	CASRTGAEGTDTQYF	TGTGCCTCTCGGACAGGGGCGGAAGGCACAGATACGCAGTATTTT
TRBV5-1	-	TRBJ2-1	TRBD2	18	CASSSPNSSGGIRNEQFF	TGCGCCAGCAGCTCCCCGAACTCTAGCGGGGGAATCAGGAATGAGCAGTTCTTC
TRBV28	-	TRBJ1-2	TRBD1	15	CASSLRGQGNYGYTF	TGTGCCAGCAGTTTAAGGGGACAGGGAAACTATGGCTACACCTTC
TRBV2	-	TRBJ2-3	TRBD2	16	CASRAGLAGSTDTQYF	TGTGCCAGCAGGGCGGGACTAGCGGGATCCACAGATACGCAGTATTTT
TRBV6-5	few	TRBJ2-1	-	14	CASSPGHGSGEQFF	TGTGCCAGCAGCCCGGGACACGGGTCCGGGGAGCAGTTCTTC
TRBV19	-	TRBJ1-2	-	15	CASTPLALPNYGYTF	TGTGCCAGTACCCCATTAGCCCTTCCTAACTATGGCTACACCTTC
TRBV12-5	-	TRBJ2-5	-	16	CASGRSLFSSRETQYF	TGTGCTAGTGGTCGATCCCTATTCTCATCCCGGGAGACCCAGTACTTC
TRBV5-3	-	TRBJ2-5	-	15	CARPFPGGGAETQYF	TGTGCCAGACCATTTCCGGGAGGGGGCGCAGAGACCCAGTACTTC
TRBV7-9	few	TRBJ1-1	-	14	CASSYTGLNTEAFF	TGTGCCAGCAGCTATACAGGGCTGAACACTGAAGCTTTCTTT
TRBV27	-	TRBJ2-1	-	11	CASMRVNEQFF	TGTGCCAGCATGAGGGTGAATGAGCAGTTCTTC
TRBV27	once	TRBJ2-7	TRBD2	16	CASSLSGLAGAKEQYF	TGTGCCAGCAGTTTATCGGGTCTAGCGGGGGCTAAAGAGCAGTACTTC
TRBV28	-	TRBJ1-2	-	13	CASSLEGYYGYTF	TGTGCCAGCAGTTTAGAGGGCTACTATGGCTACACCTTC
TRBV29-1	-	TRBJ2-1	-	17	CSVVNGIGIWSYNEQFF	TGCAGCGTTGTAAACGGGATCGGGATTTGGTCCTACAATGAGCAGTTCTTC
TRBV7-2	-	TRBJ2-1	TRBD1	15	CASSLERDRYNEQFF	TGTGCCAGCAGCTTAGAGAGGGACAGATACAATGAGCAGTTCTTC
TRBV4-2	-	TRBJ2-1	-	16	CASSQDPGTLYNEQFF	TGTGCCAGCAGCCAAGATCCCGGGACACTTTACAATGAGCAGTTCTTC
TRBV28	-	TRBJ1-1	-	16	CASSLKAGTMNTEAFF	TGTGCCAGCAGTTTGAAAGCCGGGACAATGAACACTGAAGCTTTCTTT
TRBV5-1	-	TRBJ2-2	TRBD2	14	CASRAGENTGELFF	TGCGCCAGCAGGGCGGGAGAGAACACCGGGGAGCTGTTTTTT
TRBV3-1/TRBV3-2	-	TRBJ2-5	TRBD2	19	CASSQAGGLAGGQFETQYF	TGTGCCAGCAGCCAAGCAGGCGGGTTGGCGGGGGGGCAATTTGAGACCCAGTACTTC
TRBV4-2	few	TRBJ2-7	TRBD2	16	CASSQDPLAGTAQQYF	TGTGCCAGCAGCCAAGATCCACTAGCGGGGACAGCCCAACAGTACTTC
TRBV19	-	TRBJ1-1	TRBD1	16	CASSIPPGQGNTEAFF	TGTGCCAGTAGTATCCCGCCGGGACAGGGGAACACTGAAGCTTTCTTT
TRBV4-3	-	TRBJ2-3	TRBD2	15	CASSQSGGATDTQYF	TGCGCCAGCAGTCAAAGCGGGGGGGCGACAGATACGCAGTATTTT
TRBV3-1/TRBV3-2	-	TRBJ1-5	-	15	CASSLTPSSNQPQHF	TGTGCCAGCAGCCTGACACCATCAAGCAATCAGCCCCAGCATTTT
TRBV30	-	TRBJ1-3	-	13	CAWTQGSRNTIYF	TGTGCCTGGACCCAGGGGAGCCGAAACACCATATATTTT
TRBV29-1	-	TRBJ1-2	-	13	CSVEDRGSYGYTF	TGCAGCGTTGAAGATCGAGGCTCTTATGGCTACACCTTC
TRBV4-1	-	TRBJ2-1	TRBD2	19	CASSQDAGSGATFYNEQFF	TGCGCCAGCAGCCAAGATGCGGGTAGCGGGGCTACCTTTTACAATGAGCAGTTCTTC
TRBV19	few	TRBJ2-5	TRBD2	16	CASSIVVSGLQETQYF	TGTGCCAGTAGTATTGTTGTTAGCGGGTTACAAGAGACCCAGTACTTC
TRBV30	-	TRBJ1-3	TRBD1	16	CASSSGQGRSGNTIYF	TGTGCCTCCTCAAGTGGACAGGGTAGAAGTGGAAACACCATATATTTT
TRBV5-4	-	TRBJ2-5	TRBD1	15	CASSKTTGGGETQYF	TGTGCCAGCAGCAAAACGACAGGGGGCGGTGAGACCCAGTACTTC
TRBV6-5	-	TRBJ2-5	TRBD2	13	CASSYAGVGTQYF	TGTGCCAGCAGTTACGCGGGGGTAGGGACCCAGTACTTC
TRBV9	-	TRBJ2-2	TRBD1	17	CASSGLPGQYFTGELFF	TGTGCCAGCAGCGGACTACCGGGACAGTATTTCACCGGGGAGCTGTTTTTT
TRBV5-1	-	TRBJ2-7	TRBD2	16	CASSFWGTSGGEEQYF	TGCGCCAGCAGCTTTTGGGGGACTAGCGGGGGCGAAGAGCAGTACTTC
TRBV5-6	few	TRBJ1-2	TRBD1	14	CASRWTGGLSGYTF	TGTGCCAGCAGGTGGACAGGGGGCTTGAGTGGCTACACCTTC
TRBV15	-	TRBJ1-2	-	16	CATSRDPLGPNYGYTF	TGTGCCACCAGCAGAGATCCGCTGGGGCCGAACTATGGCTACACCTTC
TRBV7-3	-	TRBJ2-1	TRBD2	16	CASSPRGTSGSGEQFF	TGTGCCAGCAGCCCCCGTGGGACTAGCGGGAGTGGTGAGCAGTTCTTC
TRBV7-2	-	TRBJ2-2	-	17	CASSLAGPAVVGGELFF	TGTGCCAGCAGCTTAGCGGGCCCAGCTGTGGTCGGCGGGGAGCTGTTTTTT
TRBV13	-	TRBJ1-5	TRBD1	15	CASSSGTGVGQPQHF	TGTGCCAGCAGCTCGGGGACAGGGGTCGGGCAGCCCCAGCATTTT